These T cell receptor beta chains were read from a single sample in a study of Ad26.COV2.S vaccination and SARS-CoV-2 variants. Assay: immunoSEQ multiplex PCR; the TCRdb copy retains only in-frame clones and omits some. The sample yields 380,000 or so clones, 83% seen once. The sequences come from peripheral blood, collected in a trial of Ad26.COV2.S vaccine versus placebo. These receptor sequences come from a person aged 18 to 59 who received the Ad26.COV2.S COVID-19 vaccine or a placebo. Both conserved end residues are part of each CDR3. D genes are given only for firm matches. Rows give clone size only sometimes, using once, few, many, or a class for an expanded clone.

>few|TRBV7-9|TRBJ2-1|TRBD1
CASRYTGGSYNEQFF
TGTGCCAGCAGGTACACAGGGGGCTCCTACAATGAGCAGTTCTTC
>.|TRBV7-9|TRBJ1-1|.
CASSLVTEAFF
TGTGCCAGCAGCTTAGTAACTGAAGCTTTCTTT
>.|TRBV2|TRBJ2-7|.
CASSYDSTSYEQYF
TGTGCCAGCAGTTATGATTCTACTTCCTACGAGCAGTACTTC
>.|TRBV9|TRBJ2-7|TRBD2
CASSAFRGGSYEQYF
TGTGCCAGCAGCGCCTTCCGGGGGGGATCCTACGAGCAGTACTTC
>.|TRBV7-9|TRBJ2-7|.
CASSLVTGSYEQYF
TGTGCCAGCAGCTTAGTAACGGGCTCCTACGAGCAGTACTTC
>.|TRBV6-2/TRBV6-3|TRBJ2-3|TRBD1
CASSFGTGGADTQYF
TGTGCCAGCAGCTTCGGGACAGGGGGCGCAGATACGCAGTATTTT
>.|TRBV29-1|TRBJ2-1|.
CSVEAPLGGRGRPAYNEQFF
TGCAGCGTTGAAGCCCCACTCGGCGGGCGGGGGCGGCCAGCATACAATGAGCAGTTCTTC
>.|TRBV11-2|TRBJ2-2|.
CASSLAQGILGELFF
TGTGCCAGCAGCTTGGCACAGGGTATTCTCGGGGAGCTGTTTTTT
>.|TRBV5-1|TRBJ1-4|.
CASSYLQGGGEKLFF
TGCGCCAGCAGCTACCTACAGGGAGGGGGTGAAAAACTGTTTTTT
>.|TRBV5-4|TRBJ2-1|TRBD2
CASSSGLAGEEQFF
TGTGCCAGCAGCTCGGGACTAGCGGGAGAAGAGCAGTTCTTC
>.|TRBV3-1/TRBV3-2|TRBJ2-4|.
CASSGSQRNQYF
TGTGCCAGCAGTGGCTCCCAGAGGAATCAGTACTTC
>.|TRBV5-1|TRBJ2-2|.
CASSLDPGPNTGELFF
TGCGCCAGCAGCTTGGACCCAGGCCCGAACACCGGGGAGCTGTTTTTT
>.|TRBV29-1|TRBJ1-1|.
CSARGSEAFF
TGCAGCGCTCGGGGATCTGAAGCTTTCTTT
>once|TRBV7-6|TRBJ1-1|.
CASSLGGRREAFF
TGTGCCAGCAGCTTAGGGGGTAGGCGGGAAGCTTTCTTT
>.|TRBV27|TRBJ2-1|.
CASSLNQGDSYNEQFF
TGTGCCAGCAGTTTAAACCAGGGTGACTCCTACAATGAGCAGTTCTTC
>.|TRBV6-2/TRBV6-3|TRBJ1-5|.
CASSYSRDQPQHF
TGTGCCAGCAGTTACTCCAGGGATCAGCCCCAGCATTTT